The sequence of this T cell receptor (beta chain) was determined in a study of shared clonotypes between healthy human individuals. Study in general: Aged 18 to 49, the donors were two women and a few men.

This CDR3 has 13 amino acids. Trimming left V 3 bases short and J 5 bases short, with 8 bases between. Germline-derived CDR1 and CDR2 are SEHNR and FQNEAQ (reference sequence). Whole-study findings and limits: Limited genetic and exposure-history diversity came from having few donors. Sampling was confined to blood; repertoires within tissues likely differ.

On this clone: Its matching antigen is unknown.

TCRdb's copy holds only in-frame clones and misses some; the assay was immunoSEQ multiplex PCR. This sample yields some 1,900,000 clones, of which approximately 94% are seen a single time; 1% to 1.5% belongs to the top ten. Naive CD8 cells were CD45RO-negative, positively selected for CCR7, excluding terminally differentiated effector memory CD45RA+ cells. J is TRBJ2-1 and V is TRBV7-9, with D uncertain. The TCR originated in a man younger than 30 in good health. Material for sequencing was naive CD8+ T cells sorted from blood. The CDR3: CASSLARDNEQFF. The DNA of the CDR3 is TGTGCCAGCAGCTTGGCCCGGGACAATGAGCAGTTCTTC. The whole variable domain, remainder taken from reference TRBV7-9 and TRBJ2-1, is DTGVSQNPRHKITKRGQNVTFRCDPISEHNRLYWYRQTLGQGPEFLTYFQNEAQLEKSRLLSDRFSAERPKGSFSTLEIQRTEQGDSAMYLCASSLARDNEQFFGPGTRLTVL.